This T cell receptor beta chain was found in a study of CD8 T cells in Susac syndrome. CDR3 length equals 16 residues. The V gene end was trimmed by 7 bases and the J gene end by 5 bases; junction bases not matched to a gene: 12. Germline V gene sequence: CDR1 SQVTM, CDR2 ANQGSEA. Recently defined diagnostic criteria classed the Susac syndrome patients as definite or probable. Roughly 0.45 to 1 ug RNA was reverse transcribed with random hexamers. TCRdb passed the immunoSEQ multiplex PCR reads through MiXCR, listing each CDR3 protein once. The sample yields more than 150,000 distinct CDR3 sequences, 95% seen once.

The sample comprised CD8+ T cells from PBMCs. This TCR was sampled from a human donor with Susac syndrome. The chain links TRBV29-1 to TRBJ2-2; TRBD2 agrees at 11 bases. CDR3 nucleotide sequence: TGCAGCGCGGAGCAAGGGACTAGCGGCGTTACCGGGGAGCTGTTTTTT. Encoded protein: CSAEQGTSGVTGELFF.